This T cell receptor (beta chain) came from a study of cytomegalovirus exposure and HLA in healthy donors. This clone was counted a single time. Its specificity is unknown. TCRdb's table, derived via immunoSEQ multiplex PCR, lists solely in-frame clones and lacks some. The sample holds 70,000 or so clones, 94% seen once. Findings of the study overall: A list of approximately 160 TCR beta chains associated with cytomegalovirus was given. Three CMV-associated chains were confirmed in vitro to be specific for CMV antigens.

Germline-derived CDR1 and CDR2 are MDHEN and SYDVKM. J was trimmed by 4 bases and V by 10 bases; bases with no gene match: 11. The CDR3 loop spans 14 amino acids. Material: PBMCs. The receptor's source is a man aged 18 to 35 in good health and CMV-seropositive. V gene TRBV28 combines with J gene TRBJ2-5, with 8 positions matching TRBD1. CDR3 protein: CATAPDRGTETQYF. The CDR3 nucleotides read TGTGCCACCGCCCCCGACAGGGGCACAGAGACCCAGTACTTC.